The subject of this entry is one TCR beta chain. Authors' data handling: Reference gene primer amplification in the assay estimated nucleated cell counts. Data came from immunoSEQ multiplex PCR; TCRdb stores just in-frame clones and leaves some out. V and J calls and clone size come straight from that table; D and trimming were deduced from the DNA. Of approximately 200,000 clones listed, approximately 87% are singletons. These data come from a study of blood T cell repertoires in COVID-19. Whole-study context: Samples came from the United States, Italy and Spain, spanning acute and convalescent COVID-19. T cells, B-cell-depleted T cells, or PBMCs supplied cDNA or gDNA.

The germline V gene has CDR1 MNHEY and CDR2 SVGAGI. The CDR3 is 14 amino acids. V lost 8 bases to trimming and J lost 1 base; unmatched junction nucleotides: 8. This chain joins TRBV6-5 and TRBJ2-7, with 7 bases that match TRBD1. Source material: peripheral blood. The receptor was isolated from a woman between 45 and 65 years old with acute or convalescent COVID-19. The CDR3 sequence: CASARGQLSYEQYF. DNA for the CDR3: TGTGCCAGCGCTCGGGGACAGCTGTCCTACGAGCAGTACTTC.